The following is a T cell receptor beta chain sequence with its context. This entry comes from a study of blood T cell repertoires in COVID-19. Study as a whole: PBMCs, B-cell-depleted T cells, or T cells were the source of the cDNA or gDNA that made up the material.

Sequencing used immunoSEQ multiplex PCR; TCRdb keeps in-frame clones, though not all of them. The table has 65,000 to 80,000 clones, roughly 80% seen once. This clonotype was obtained from a human donor in a cohort sampled during active COVID-19. The specimen was peripheral blood.

DNA of the CDR3: TGTGCCAGCAGCGTAGTTGGGAGTGTAGATACGCAGTATTTT. Translated, it gives CASSVVGSVDTQYF. The chain is built from TRBV9 and TRBJ2-3; the D gene is possibly TRBD2 (5 bases). The CDR3 runs to 14 residues. CDR1 and CDR2 (germline): SGDLS, YYNGEE. The germline V and J ends were trimmed by 0 bases and 5 bases, with 10 bases remaining between them. The variable domain in full, with the rest retrieved from reference TRBV9 and TRBJ2-3, is DSGVTQTPKHLITATGQRVTLRCSPRSGDLSVYWYQQSLDQGLQFLIQYYNGEERAKGNILERFSAQQFPDLHSELNLSSLELGDSALYFCASSVVGSVDTQYFGPGTRLTVL.